This TCR beta chain was observed in a study of CD8 T cells in Susac syndrome. Across the study: Patients with Susac syndrome had blood drawn and were at that point therapy-naive, on corticosteroids, or on intravenous immunoglobulin alone. Notes on the study in general: In total CD8+ repertoires, around 16 Susac-specific public clones were found, and in CD8+ TEMRA repertoires, roughly five were found.

An amount of RNA that ranged from roughly 0.45 to 1 ug was reverse transcribed with random hexamers. MiXCR, run by TCRdb on the immunoSEQ multiplex PCR reads, gives a single entry per CDR3 protein. Among 100,000 or so distinct CDR3 sequences listed, 95% were seen once. For this clonotype: Antigen specificity is unknown.

Material for sequencing was CD8+ T cells from PBMCs. The clonotype was recovered from a human donor with Susac syndrome.

The CDR3 DNA is TGTGCCAGCAGTTTAGCCATTACAGGGCCCGACAATGAGCAGTTCTTC. Translating gives CASSLAITGPDNEQFF. The V call is TRBV27, the J call TRBJ2-1, with a tentative D call TRBD1 (6 bases). The CDR3 is 16 residues long. V was clipped by 2 bases and J by 5 bases, with 16 bases between them. Germline CDR1 MNHEY, CDR2 SMNVEV (reference sequence).